This is a list of T cell receptor beta chains from one sample in a study of spatial heterogeneity in lung cancer. In TCRdb, the 5' RACE reads were re-called with MiXCR into one record per CDR3 protein. The sample lists around 63,000 distinct CDR3 sequences, 7.5% to 9% occurring once. The sample consisted of PBMCs, taken at surgery. All receptors derive from a female donor with early-stage non-small cell lung cancer. CDR3s include the opening cysteine and the closing phenylalanine or tryptophan. The D gene is left open where the match is weak. Only part of the rows carry a size: once, few, many, or a class if the clone is expanded.

TRBD1	TRBV29-1	TRBJ2-2	-	CSVSRDRATGELFF	TGCAGCGTTTCCCGGGACAGGGCCACCGGGGAGCTGTTTTTT
TRBD2	TRBV12-3/TRBV12-4	TRBJ2-2	many	CASSLERGVSTGELFF	TGTGCCAGCAGTTTAGAGCGGGGGGTTTCCACCGGGGAGCTGTTTTTT
TRBD2	TRBV18	TRBJ2-1	-	CASSPRTRNDEQFF	TGTGCCAGCTCCCCCAGGACTAGGAACGATGAGCAGTTCTTC
-	TRBV10-3	TRBJ1-6	-	CAISESPGESSPLHF	TGTGCCATCAGTGAGTCGCCAGGGGAAAGTTCACCCCTCCACTTT
-	TRBV28	TRBJ2-1	-	CASSLKGYNEQFF	TGTGCCAGCAGTTTGAAGGGTTACAATGAGCAGTTCTTC
TRBD1	TRBV7-3	TRBJ2-6	-	CASSQGQLLAGANVLTF	TGTGCCAGCAGCCAGGGACAGTTGTTAGCTGGGGCCAACGTCCTGACTTTC
-	TRBV12-3/TRBV12-4	TRBJ1-4	many	CASSPASRYTGQINEKLFF	TGTGCCAGCAGCCCTGCCAGCAGGTACACAGGGCAGATTAATGAAAAACTGTTTTTT
-	TRBV6-1	TRBJ1-3	few	CASSEAHGGSSGNTIYF	TGTGCCAGCAGTGAAGCTCATGGGGGGAGCTCTGGAAACACCATATATTTT
-	TRBV3-1	TRBJ1-1	-	CASSEWGGEAFF	TGTGCCAGCAGCGAATGGGGGGGCGAAGCTTTCTTT
TRBD1	TRBV25-1	TRBJ1-4	many	CASSPPTGNNEKLFF	TGTGCCAGCAGTCCCCCGACAGGGAACAATGAAAAACTGTTTTTT
-	TRBV30	TRBJ2-3	few	CAERGMGTDTQYF	TGTGCCGAGAGGGGGATGGGTACAGATACGCAGTATTTT
-	TRBV29-1	TRBJ2-4	many	CSAKGGTAKNIQYF	TGCAGCGCCAAGGGGGGAACGGCCAAAAACATTCAGTACTTC
TRBD1	TRBV7-9	TRBJ2-1	-	CASSLLTGQGDEQFF	TGTGCCAGCAGCTTATTGACAGGGCAAGGGGATGAGCAGTTCTTC
-	TRBV7-9	TRBJ2-5	few	CASSLVATQETQYF	TGTGCCAGCAGCTTAGTAGCGACTCAAGAGACCCAGTACTTC
-	TRBV6-1	TRBJ1-1	-	CASSEVGGLAFF	TGTGCCAGCAGTGAAGTGGGGGGATTGGCTTTCTTT
-	TRBV12-3/TRBV12-4	TRBJ1-5	-	CASSSDVGAYSNQPQHF	TGTGCCAGCAGTTCCGATGTCGGGGCTTATAGCAATCAGCCCCAGCATTTT
-	TRBV5-1	TRBJ1-1	many	CASSRGANTEAFF	TGCGCCAGCAGCAGGGGGGCGAACACTGAAGCTTTCTTT
TRBD2	TRBV6-1	TRBJ2-5	-	CATSHTRGGRSSITGETQYF	TGTGCCACCTCGCACACCCGGGGCGGGAGGAGTTCCATAACGGGGGAGACCCAGTACTTC
TRBD1	TRBV4-1	TRBJ1-1	few	CASSQGKGTGRTEAFF	TGCGCCAGCAGCCAAGGAAAAGGGACAGGGAGGACTGAAGCTTTCTTT
TRBD1	TRBV12-3/TRBV12-4	TRBJ1-1	-	CASSFTGAKNTEAFF	TGTGCCAGCAGTTTCACAGGGGCGAAAAACACTGAAGCTTTCTTT
-	TRBV27	TRBJ1-4	-	CASSTQRFEKLFF	TGTGCCAGCAGTACACAGAGATTTGAAAAACTGTTTTTT
-	TRBV11-2	TRBJ2-3	few	CASSLGQFTDTQYF	TGTGCCAGCAGCTTGGGGCAGTTCACAGATACGCAGTATTTT
TRBD2	TRBV29-1	TRBJ2-1	-	CSVHQAGTGNEQFF	TGCAGCGTTCACCAAGCGGGGACTGGGAATGAGCAGTTCTTC
TRBD1	TRBV24-1	TRBJ1-2	many	CATSDPTGGNGYTF	TGTGCCACCAGTGATCCAACAGGGGGAAATGGCTACACCTTC
TRBD2	TRBV10-3	TRBJ2-2	many	CAISELAGEAGELFF	TGTGCCATCAGTGAGCTAGCGGGAGAGGCCGGGGAGCTGTTTTTT
-	TRBV6-1	TRBJ1-5	-	CASSGRAVSLYQPQHF	TGTGCCAGCAGTGGTCGGGCAGTTTCCCTTTATCAGCCCCAGCATTTT
-	TRBV18	TRBJ1-1	many	CASSPSGDTEAFF	TGTGCCAGCTCACCTTCAGGGGACACTGAAGCTTTCTTT
-	TRBV28	TRBJ2-7	many	CASSPLLYEQYF	TGTGCCAGCAGCCCCCTATTATACGAGCAGTACTTC
TRBD1	TRBV7-9	TRBJ2-7	few	CASSERTGLLYEQYF	TGTGCCAGCAGCGAACGGACAGGCCTCCTCTATGAGCAGTACTTC
-	TRBV25-1	TRBJ1-5	-	CASSEFGAGQNQPQHF	TGTGCCAGCAGTGAATTCGGGGCAGGCCAGAATCAGCCCCAGCATTTT
-	TRBV6-5	TRBJ1-5	few	CASSSDDGGRLQPQHF	TGTGCCAGCAGTTCCGACGACGGGGGAAGGCTTCAGCCCCAGCATTTT
-	TRBV4-2	TRBJ1-6	few	CASSPLRGRSYNSPLHF	TGTGCCAGCAGCCCTCTCCGGGGCCGGTCCTATAATTCACCCCTCCACTTT
-	TRBV10-1	TRBJ2-7	few	CAKPGQPREQYF	TGCGCCAAACCGGGACAACCTAGAGAGCAGTACTTC
-	TRBV20-1	TRBJ2-2	few	CSARDGRLNTGELFF	TGCAGTGCTAGAGACGGACGGCTGAACACCGGGGAGCTGTTTTTT
TRBD1	TRBV6-6	TRBJ2-1	-	CASSSQGPSYNEQFF	TGTGCCAGCAGCTCACAGGGGCCATCCTACAATGAGCAGTTCTTC
-	TRBV20-1	TRBJ1-1	-	CSARAGGAVNTEAFF	TGCAGTGCTAGAGCTGGGGGGGCCGTCAACACTGAAGCTTTCTTT
TRBD2	TRBV30	TRBJ2-3	few	CAWTTSGGTDTQYF	TGTGCCTGGACGACTAGCGGAGGCACAGATACGCAGTATTTT
-	TRBV20-1	TRBJ2-7	-	CSALRTGLSSGSPYEQYF	TGCAGTGCCCTGAGGACAGGGCTATCTAGCGGCAGCCCGTACGAGCAGTACTTC
-	TRBV7-3	TRBJ1-1	many	CASRPEPNTEAFF	TGTGCCAGCCGCCCCGAGCCGAACACTGAAGCTTTCTTT
TRBD2	TRBV5-1	TRBJ2-1	many	CASSIGTSGGSEQFF	TGCGCCAGCAGCATCGGGACTAGCGGGGGGAGTGAGCAGTTCTTC
TRBD2	TRBV9	TRBJ2-3	many	CASSTPNGGGVNGDTQYF	TGTGCCAGCAGCACCCCCAACGGGGGAGGGGTTAATGGAGATACGCAGTATTTT
TRBD2	TRBV7-2	TRBJ2-5	-	CASRIAGRETQYF	TGTGCCAGCAGGATAGCGGGAAGAGAGACCCAGTACTTC
-	TRBV12-3/TRBV12-4	TRBJ1-1	many	CASRAQVWANTEAFF	TGTGCCAGCAGGGCACAGGTGTGGGCGAACACTGAAGCTTTCTTT
-	TRBV24-1	TRBJ2-5	many	CATSGSLEETQYF	TGTGCCACCAGTGGTTCGCTAGAAGAGACCCAGTACTTC
-	TRBV5-1	TRBJ1-1	many	CASSLRENTEAFF	TGCGCCAGCAGCTTAAGGGAGAACACTGAAGCTTTCTTT
-	TRBV29-1	TRBJ2-1	many	CSVETMDVSSYNEQFF	TGCAGCGTTGAAACTATGGACGTTAGCTCCTACAATGAGCAGTTCTTC
-	TRBV5-1	TRBJ1-1	many	CASSTNSNTEAFF	TGCGCCAGCAGTACAAATTCGAACACTGAAGCTTTCTTT
-	TRBV3-1	TRBJ2-7	many	CASSQDFLSSYEQYF	TGTGCCAGCAGCCAAGATTTTCTGAGCTCCTACGAGCAGTACTTC
-	TRBV5-6	TRBJ2-5	many	CASRYRDLPETQYF	TGTGCCAGCAGGTACCGGGACCTACCAGAGACCCAGTACTTC
-	TRBV28	TRBJ1-3	-	CASRRDRASGNTLYF	TGTGCCAGCAGGCGGGACCGGGCAAGCGGAAACACCTTATATTTT
-	TRBV5-4	TRBJ1-1	many	CASSLETGNTEAFF	TGTGCCAGCAGCTTGGAAACAGGGAACACTGAAGCTTTCTTT
-	TRBV18	TRBJ2-3	many	CASSPLRLGTDTQYF	TGTGCCAGCTCACCACTCCGACTAGGCACAGATACGCAGTATTTT